The 29 T cell receptor beta chains below come from one sample, sequenced in a study of Ad26.COV2.S vaccination and SARS-CoV-2 variants. This table comes from immunoSEQ multiplex PCR, and its TCRdb copy is limited to in-frame clones, with some not included. The data show a few hundred thousand clones, 87% seen once. The treatment was: 19 received Ad26.COV2.S at low or high dose, single or two shots; 5 received placebo; per-sample allocation not given. Samples were taken on day 63 after the first vaccine or placebo injection. The sequenced sample was peripheral blood, obtained in a trial of Ad26.COV2.S vaccine versus placebo. Receptor source: a person between 18 and 60 years old who received the Ad26.COV2.S COVID-19 vaccine or a placebo.

In this sample, this clone turned up a few times. V usage is TRBV5-1 and J usage is TRBJ1-2, with a weak D call TRBD1 (6 bases). Germline assignment: CDR1 SGHRS and CDR2 YFSETQ. The CDR3 is 12 amino acids. Trimming removed 0 bases from V and 7 bases from J, with 7 bases in between. CDR3 residues: CASSLVGGGYTF. The CDR3, as DNA: TGCGCCAGCAGCTTGGTAGGGGGTGGCTACACCTTC.

V is TRBV6-2 or TRBV6-3 and J is TRBJ1-6; D unresolved. The length of the CDR3 is 18 residues. Germline-derived CDR1 and CDR2 are MNHEY and SVGEGT. The V end was cut by 4 bases, the J end by 4 bases, with 20 bases between. CDR3 nucleotides: TGTGCCAGCAGTTCCCATCGAGGGATAAATACATATAATTCACCCCTCCACTTT. The encoded protein is CASSSHRGINTYNSPLHF.

The chain has TRBV7-9 and TRBJ1-1; D perhaps matches TRBD1 (6 bases). The V and J ends lost 6 bases and 0 bases respectively, with 8 bases between them. The CDR3 totals 13 residues. Per the germline V gene, CDR1 is SEHNR and CDR2 is FQNEAQ (reference sequence). For the CDR3, the DNA is TGTGCCAGCAGACAGGGTATGAACACTGAAGCTTTCTTT. It encodes CASRQGMNTEAFF.

The chain carries TRBV29-1 and TRBJ1-4; TRBD1 matches 8 bases. Unmatched junction bases numbered 3, after V lost 5 bases and J lost 1 base. Germline V gives CDR1 SQVTM, CDR2 ANQGSEA. CDR3 length: 14 amino acids. The CDR3 coding sequence is TGCAGCGTTCATGACAGGGGAACTAATGAAAAACTGTTTTTT. This sequence encodes CSVHDRGTNEKLFF.

This clone was seen a single time. The V and J genes are TRBV5-8 and TRBJ1-4; no definite D call. V dropped 1 base and J dropped 4 bases, with 8 bases sitting between them. CDR1 SGHTS and CDR2 YDEGEE come from the germline V gene. This CDR3 is 14 amino acids long. Here the CDR3 reads CASSLLADNEKLFF. As DNA, the CDR3 is TGTGCCAGCAGCTTGTTGGCTGATAATGAAAAACTGTTTTTT.

The chain recombines TRBV11-2 with TRBJ2-7; D possibly uses TRBD1 or TRBD2 (5 bases each). The CDR3 has 13 residues. Trimming took 5 bases from V and 2 from J, leaving 10 bases between them. Germline loops: CDR1 SGHAT, CDR2 FQNNGV. CDR3 region: CASSPGTTYEQYF. CDR3 coding DNA: TGTGCCAGCAGCCCAGGGACCACCTACGAGCAGTACTTC.

The J gene is TRBJ2-7, the V gene TRBV5-1, with 9 bases lining up with TRBD2. The germline gives CDR1 SGHRS, CDR2 YFSETQ. The CDR3 sequence is 14 residues long. The V and J ends lost 1 base and 4 bases, in that order; junction bases with no gene match: 3. The CDR3 reads CASSLFSGGYEQYF. The CDR3 DNA sequence: TGCGCCAGCAGCTTGTTTAGCGGGGGTTACGAGCAGTACTTC.

The V call is TRBV30, the J call TRBJ2-1; no definite D call. Per the germline V gene, CDR1 is GTSNPN and CDR2 is SVGIG (reference sequence). The CDR3 length is 14 residues. V was trimmed by 5 bases and J by 5 bases, leaving 16 bases between them. This CDR3 is CAWDDTRFDNEQFF. DNA for the CDR3: TGTGCCTGGGACGACACACGGTTCGACAATGAGCAGTTCTTC.

V usage is TRBV5-8 and J usage is TRBJ2-1; TRBD2 might be the D (7 bases). There are 15 residues in the CDR3. The V gene lost 4 bases and the J gene lost 6 bases, with 17 bases spanning the gap. Germline CDR1 SGHTS, CDR2 YDEGEE. The chain's CDR3 is CASSRLGGGLNEQFF. The CDR3 DNA follows: TGTGCCAGCAGCCGGTTGGGGGGGGGCCTCAATGAGCAGTTCTTC.

The rearrangement links TRBV11-3 to TRBJ2-5; either TRBD1 or TRBD2 may fit D (5 bases each). CDR1 and CDR2 (germline): SGHNT, YENEEA. Deletions cut 5 bases from V and 5 bases from J, with 12 bases between. The CDR3 spans 13 residues. The DNA of the CDR3 is TGTGCCAGCAGCCGATTAGGGGAGGAGACCCAGTACTTC. The encoded protein is CASSRLGEETQYF.

This clone occurred once. This chain joins TRBV30 and TRBJ1-4, with D possibly matching TRBD1 (5 bases). In germline, CDR1 is GTSNPN, CDR2 SVGIG (reference sequence). The CDR3 spans 13 residues. With 3 bases removed from V and 5 bases from J, the gap between germline ends came to 10 bases. CDR3 in amino acids: CAWRQDPNEKLFF. The DNA of the CDR3 is TGTGCCTGGAGACAGGATCCAAATGAAAAACTGTTTTTT. Filled out from reference TRBV30 and TRBJ1-4, the complete variable domain reads SQTIHQWPATLVQPVGSPLSLECTVEGTSNPNLYWYRQAAGRGLQLLFYSVGIGQISSEVPQNLSASRPQDRQFILSSKKLLLSDSGFYLCAWRQDPNEKLFFGSGTQLSVL.

In nucleotides, the CDR3 is TGCGCCAGCAGCTTGGACGGGGTTATACGAGAATATGGCTACACCTTC. Protein product: CASSLDGVIREYGYTF. The rearrangement joins TRBV5-1 to TRBJ1-2; no clear D gene. The CDR3 has 16 amino acids. Germline CDR1 SGHRS, CDR2 YFSETQ. V was cut by 0 bases and J by 5 bases, with 17 bases left in between.

Notes on this clone: Without the conserved terminal phenylalanine or tryptophan, this CDR3 likely stems from a read error. No DNA is shown, since the ends of the CDR3 on it are uncertain; the CDR3 is the one TCRdb lists. The V and J genes are TRBV12-3 or TRBV12-4 and TRBJ2-7; the tabulated D call, TRBD1, remains unverified against the DNA. The CDR3 sequence runs 10 residues, both termini included. The CDR3 loop is CASSLASSGE.

This rearrangement joins TRBV4-2 to TRBJ2-7; 8 bases are a match to TRBD2. The CDR3 spans 16 residues. The V gene end was trimmed by 2 bases and the J gene end by 2 bases; junction bases not matched to a gene: 8. Germline V gene lookup returns CDR1 LGHNA and CDR2 YNFKEQ. This CDR3 is CASSQITSGTPYEQYF. CDR3 DNA sequence: TGTGCCAGCAGCCAAATTACTAGCGGCACTCCCTACGAGCAGTACTTC.

The V gene is TRBV18, the J gene TRBJ1-2; D is unresolved. The V gene lost 2 bases and the J gene lost 0 bases, with 10 bases spanning the gap. Looked up from germline, CDR1 is KGHSH and CDR2 is LQKENI. This CDR3 has 15 amino acids. CDR3 residues: CASSPSGRSNYGYTF. CDR3 sequence (DNA): TGTGCCAGCTCACCATCGGGGAGGTCTAACTATGGCTACACCTTC.

This chain links TRBV5-1 with TRBJ1-6; 8 positions agree with TRBD1. The CDR3 covers 15 residues. V lost 0 bases and J lost 14; bases outside the gene matches: 10. CDR1 and CDR2 (germline): SGHRS, YFSETQ. In DNA, the CDR3 is TGCGCCAGCAGCTTGGGGACAGGGCCCGAAGAGACCCTCCACTTT. Its protein is CASSLGTGPEETLHF.

The chain employs TRBV6-5 and TRBJ1-1, with no clear D. Germline V gives CDR1 MNHEY, CDR2 SVGAGI. The CDR3 contains 13 residues. V was shortened by 7 bases and J by 2 bases, with 11 bases between the two germline ends. CDR3 DNA sequence: TGTGCCAGCACCTTCAGGAGAAACACTGAAGCTTTCTTT. Its protein product is CASTFRRNTEAFF.

This clone turned up a few times. Distinct nucleotide sequences in the sample also encode this CDR3. The chain uses TRBV25-1 and TRBJ1-5; D is unclear. Germline V gives CDR1 MGHDK, CDR2 SYGVNS. Trimming stripped 4 bases from V and 1 base from J, with 5 bases between. The CDR3 has 13 amino acids. The CDR3 reads CASSAGSNQPQHF. The CDR3 DNA follows: TGTGCCAGCAGTGCTGGGAGCAATCAGCCCCAGCATTTT.

The V gene is TRBV5-6, the J gene TRBJ1-2, with 7 bases that match TRBD1. Germline V gene lookup returns CDR1 SGHDT and CDR2 YYEEEE. There are 16 residues in the CDR3. The trim removed 7 bases at V and 7 bases at J, leaving 19 bases unmatched. The chain's CDR3 is CASALRTGGSFGGYTF. DNA for the CDR3: TGTGCCAGCGCCTTAAGGACAGGAGGAAGTTTCGGTGGCTACACCTTC. The entire variable domain, with the rest obtained from reference TRBV5-6 and TRBJ1-2, is as follows: DAGVTQSPTHLIKTRGQQVTLRCSPKSGHDTVSWYQQALGQGPQFIFQYYEEEERQRGNFPDRFSGHQFPNYSSELNVNALLLGDSALYLCASALRTGGSFGGYTFGSGTRLTVV.

This chain joins TRBV7-9 and TRBJ2-7; possibly TRBD1 or TRBD2 for D (6 bases each). This CDR3 contains 14 residues. Germline V gene lookup returns CDR1 SEHNR and CDR2 FQNEAQ (reference sequence). With 7 bases removed from V and 2 bases from J, the gap between germline ends came to 15 bases. The CDR3 region is CASTPGANTYEQYF. In nucleotides, the CDR3 is TGTGCCAGCACCCCGGGGGCTAATACCTACGAGCAGTACTTC.

The chain joins TRBV7-6 to TRBJ2-3; tentative D call: TRBD1 (6 bases). Germline V gives CDR1 SGHVS, CDR2 FNYEAQ. V gave up 3 bases and J gave up 0 bases, with 10 bases separating them. CDR3 size: 15 residues. The CDR3 coding sequence is TGTGCCAGCAGCTTCAACAGGGCGAGCACAGATACGCAGTATTTT. It is translated as CASSFNRASTDTQYF.

V gene TRBV10-2 combines with J gene TRBJ1-6, with a tentative D call TRBD1 (6 bases). The CDR3 extends over 15 amino acids. Trimming left V 3 bases short and J 6 bases short, with 12 bases between. Germline assignment: CDR1 WSHSY and CDR2 SAAADI. Written as DNA, the CDR3 is TGCGCCAGCAGTGATTCTAGGGGGATTAATTCACCCCTCCACTTT. This gives the protein CASSDSRGINSPLHF.

This clone was picked up one time. The genes are TRBV5-1 and TRBJ1-1; the D is unclear. Per the germline V gene, CDR1 is SGHRS and CDR2 is YFSETQ. V was trimmed by 0 bases and J by 6 bases, leaving 15 bases between them. The CDR3 has 15 residues. The CDR3 nucleotides are TGCGCCAGCAGCTTGGGTTCAGGTGAGGTACCTGAAGCTTTCTTT. Translation gives CASSLGSGEVPEAFF.

The rearrangement uses TRBV12-5 and TRBJ2-5; D is perhaps TRBD2 (6 bases). Per the germline V gene, CDR1 is LGHNT and CDR2 is FRNRAP. The CDR3 runs to 15 residues. V lost 0 bases and J 1 base, leaving 9 bases between the germline ends. The CDR3 protein is CASGLVHGGQETQYF. CDR3 DNA sequence: TGTGCTAGTGGTTTGGTACACGGGGGCCAAGAGACCCAGTACTTC.

Turning to this clone: The junction departs from the called germline gene at one end, perhaps through a read error. This rearrangement joins TRBV6-1 to TRBJ1-2; D perhaps matches TRBD1 (5 bases). The CDR3 has 14 residues. Germline CDR1 is MNHNS and CDR2 is SASEGT. The DNA for the CDR3 is TGTGCCAGCAGTCAAGCGACAGAAGTGGGTGGCTACACCTTC. This sequence encodes CASSQATEVGGYTF.

The V and J genes are TRBV5-1 and TRBJ1-6; 7 bases agree with TRBD1. The CDR3 is made up of 17 amino acids. CDR1 and CDR2 (germline): SGHRS, YFSETQ. Trimming cost V 4 bases and J 4 bases; bases outside gene matches: 11. CDR3 nucleotides: TGCGCCAGCAGCCCCCTCCCGGGACAGACATATAATTCACCCCTCCACTTT. Residues: CASSPLPGQTYNSPLHF.

With respect to this clone: Other DNA sequences within the sample encode an identical CDR3. The chain employs TRBV6-5 and TRBJ1-1; D gene uncertain. The germline V gene encodes CDR1 MNHEY and CDR2 SVGAGI. Trimming removed 0 bases at V and 0 bases at J, with 8 bases between. The CDR3 is 15 residues long. The CDR3 protein is CASSYSGGVNTEAFF. The CDR3 DNA is TGTGCCAGCAGTTACTCCGGAGGAGTGAACACTGAAGCTTTCTTT.

This clone was found once. The chain is built from TRBV5-6 and TRBJ1-1, with D unclear. The CDR3 runs 12 residues. Trimming shortened V by 0 bases and J by 7 bases, and 7 bases separated the two germline ends. In germline, CDR1 is SGHDT, CDR2 YYEEEE. CDR3 amino acids: CASSLEGYEAFF. CDR3 sequence (DNA): TGTGCCAGCAGCTTGGAAGGGTATGAAGCTTTCTTT. The variable domain in full, completed from reference TRBV5-6 and TRBJ1-1, reads DAGVTQSPTHLIKTRGQQVTLRCSPKSGHDTVSWYQQALGQGPQFIFQYYEEEERQRGNFPDRFSGHQFPNYSSELNVNALLLGDSALYLCASSLEGYEAFFGQGTRLTVV.

The chain has TRBV14 and TRBJ1-5, with D perhaps TRBD1 (5 bases). The V gene lost 4 bases and the J gene lost 3 bases, with 10 bases spanning the gap. Germline V gene data show CDR1 as SGHDN and CDR2 as FVKESK. The CDR3 has 14 residues. The CDR3 coding sequence is TGTGCCAGCAGCCCAAGAGGGGACAATCAGCCCCAGCATTTT. Residues: CASSPRGDNQPQHF. Full variable domain (remainder filled in from reference TRBV14 and TRBJ1-5): EAGVTQFPSHSVIEKGQTVTLRCDPISGHDNLYWYRRVMGKEIKFLLHFVKESKQDESGMPNNRFLAERTGGTYSTLKVQPAELEDSGVYFCASSPRGDNQPQHFGDGTRLSIL.